The source of this T cell receptor (beta chain) is a study of blood T cell repertoires in COVID-19. Turning to the study itself: The cDNA or gDNA used as material had been derived from T cells, B-cell-depleted T cells, or PBMCs.

In the authors' workflow: Counts of nucleated cells, estimated from reference gene primer amplification, were obtained. Assay: immunoSEQ multiplex PCR; the TCRdb copy retains only in-frame clones and omits some. That table furnishes V, J and clone size, whereas the DNA furnished D and trimming. Here the sample spans some 80,000 clones, roughly 88% being singletons. The germline V gene encodes CDR1 LGHNA and CDR2 YSLEER. Losses at the gene ends were 1 base for V and 6 bases for J; bases not matched to a gene: 14. The CDR3 is 18 residues long. This chain joins TRBV4-3 and TRBJ2-1, with TRBD2 matching 8 bases. The source material was peripheral blood. This receptor was obtained from a woman in her fifties or sixties with acute or convalescent COVID-19. CDR3 DNA: TGCGCCAGCAGCCAAGGTCCCGGGGGGGCAGGGAATAGCAATGAGCAGTTCTTC. Its protein product is CASSQGPGGAGNSNEQFF.